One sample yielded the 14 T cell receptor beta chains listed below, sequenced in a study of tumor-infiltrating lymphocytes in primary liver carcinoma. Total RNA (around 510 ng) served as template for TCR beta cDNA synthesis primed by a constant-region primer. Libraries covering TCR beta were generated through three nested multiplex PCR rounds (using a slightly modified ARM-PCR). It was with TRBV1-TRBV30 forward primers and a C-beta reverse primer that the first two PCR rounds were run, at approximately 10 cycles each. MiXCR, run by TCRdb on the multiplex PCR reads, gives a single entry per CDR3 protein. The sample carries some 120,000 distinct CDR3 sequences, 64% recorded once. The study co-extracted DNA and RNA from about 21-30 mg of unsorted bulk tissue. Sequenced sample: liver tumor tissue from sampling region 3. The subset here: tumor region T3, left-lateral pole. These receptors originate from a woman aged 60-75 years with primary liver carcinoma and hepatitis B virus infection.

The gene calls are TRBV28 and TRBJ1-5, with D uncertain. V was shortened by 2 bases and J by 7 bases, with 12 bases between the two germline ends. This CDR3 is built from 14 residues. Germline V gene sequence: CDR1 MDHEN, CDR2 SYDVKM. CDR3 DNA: TGTGCCAGCAGTTTAAACTTACGAGACCAGCCCCAGCATTTT. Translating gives CASSLNLRDQPQHF. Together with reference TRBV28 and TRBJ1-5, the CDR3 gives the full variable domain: DVKVTQSSRYLVKRTGEKVFLECVQDMDHENMFWYRQDPGLGLRLIYFSYDVKMKEKGDIPEGYSVSREKKERFSLILESASTNQTSMYLCASSLNLRDQPQHFGDGTRLSIL.

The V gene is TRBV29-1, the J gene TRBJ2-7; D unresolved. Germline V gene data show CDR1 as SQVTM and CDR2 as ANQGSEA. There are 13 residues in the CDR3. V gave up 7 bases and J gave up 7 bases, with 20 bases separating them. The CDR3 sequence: CSAGNSGTGEQYF. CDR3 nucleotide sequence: TGCAGCGCCGGCAACTCCGGAACTGGGGAGCAGTACTTC.

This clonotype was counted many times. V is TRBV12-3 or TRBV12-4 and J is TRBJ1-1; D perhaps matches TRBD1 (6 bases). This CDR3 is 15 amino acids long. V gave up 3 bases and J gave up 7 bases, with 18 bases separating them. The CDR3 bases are TGTGCCAGCAGTTTGCGGGGTGGCAGGGGAGGTGAAGCTTTCTTT. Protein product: CASSLRGGRGGEAFF.

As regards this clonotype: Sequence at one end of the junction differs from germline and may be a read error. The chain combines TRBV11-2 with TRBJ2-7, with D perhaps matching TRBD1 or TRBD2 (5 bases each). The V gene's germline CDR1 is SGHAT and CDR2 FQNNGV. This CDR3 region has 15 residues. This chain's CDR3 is CAGSLARGACYEQYF. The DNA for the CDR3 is TGTGCCGGCAGCTTAGCCCGAGGGGCATGCTACGAGCAGTACTTC.

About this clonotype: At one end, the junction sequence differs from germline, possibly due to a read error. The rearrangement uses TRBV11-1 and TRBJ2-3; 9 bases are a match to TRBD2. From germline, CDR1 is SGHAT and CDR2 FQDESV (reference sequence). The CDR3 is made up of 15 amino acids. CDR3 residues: CASKEVGTSTDTQYF. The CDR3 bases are TGTGCCAGCAAGGAGGTCGGGACTAGCACGGATACGCAGTATTTT.

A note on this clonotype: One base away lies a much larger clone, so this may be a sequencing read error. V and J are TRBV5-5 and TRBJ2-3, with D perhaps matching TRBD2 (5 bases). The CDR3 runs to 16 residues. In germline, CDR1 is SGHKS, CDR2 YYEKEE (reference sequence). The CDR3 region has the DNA TGTGCCAGCAGCAAATCCCGAGCGGCTAGCACAGATAGGCAGTATTTT. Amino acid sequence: CASSKSRAASTDRQYF.

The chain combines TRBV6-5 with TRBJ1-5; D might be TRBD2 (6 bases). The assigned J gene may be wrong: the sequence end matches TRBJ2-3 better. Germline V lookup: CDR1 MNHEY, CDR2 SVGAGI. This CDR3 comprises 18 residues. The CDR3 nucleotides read TGTGCCAGCAACACAAATAATGGTAATAGGGACTCATGTCAGCCCCAGTATTTT. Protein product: CASNTNNGNRDSCQPQYF.

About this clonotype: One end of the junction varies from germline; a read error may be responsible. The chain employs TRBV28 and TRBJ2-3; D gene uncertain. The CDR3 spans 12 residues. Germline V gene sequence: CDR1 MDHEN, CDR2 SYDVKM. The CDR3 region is CDSSPWEDTQYF. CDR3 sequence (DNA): TGTGACAGCAGTCCCTGGGAAGATACACAGTATTTT.

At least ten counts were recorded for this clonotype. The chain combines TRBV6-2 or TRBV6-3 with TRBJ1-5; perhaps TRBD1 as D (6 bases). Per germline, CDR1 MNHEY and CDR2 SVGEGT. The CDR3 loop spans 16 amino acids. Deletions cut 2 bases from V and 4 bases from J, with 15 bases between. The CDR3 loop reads CASSYAQGKGNQPQHF. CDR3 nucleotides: TGTGCCAGCAGTTACGCCCAGGGGAAGGGTAATCAGCCCCAGCATTTT.

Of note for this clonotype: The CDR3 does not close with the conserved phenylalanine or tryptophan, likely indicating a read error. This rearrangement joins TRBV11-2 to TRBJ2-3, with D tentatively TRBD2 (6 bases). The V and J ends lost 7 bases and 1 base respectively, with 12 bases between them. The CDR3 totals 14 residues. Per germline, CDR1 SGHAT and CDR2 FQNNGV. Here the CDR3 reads CASKPGLGTDTQYY. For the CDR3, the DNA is TGTGCCAGCAAACCGGGACTGGGCACAGATACGCAGTATTAT.

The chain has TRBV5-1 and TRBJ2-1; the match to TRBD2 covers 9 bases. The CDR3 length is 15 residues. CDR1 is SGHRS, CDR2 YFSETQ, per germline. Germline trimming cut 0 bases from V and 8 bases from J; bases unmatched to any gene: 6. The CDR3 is CASSLVVSGRYEQFF. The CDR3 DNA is TGCGCCAGCAGCTTGGTTGTTAGCGGGAGATATGAGCAGTTCTTC.

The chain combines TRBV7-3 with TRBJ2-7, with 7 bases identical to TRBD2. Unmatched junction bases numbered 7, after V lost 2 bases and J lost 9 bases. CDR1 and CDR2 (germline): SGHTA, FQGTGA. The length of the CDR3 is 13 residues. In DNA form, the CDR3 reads TGTGCCAGCAGCTTAGCCTGGGACTACAGGCAGTACTTC. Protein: CASSLAWDYRQYF.

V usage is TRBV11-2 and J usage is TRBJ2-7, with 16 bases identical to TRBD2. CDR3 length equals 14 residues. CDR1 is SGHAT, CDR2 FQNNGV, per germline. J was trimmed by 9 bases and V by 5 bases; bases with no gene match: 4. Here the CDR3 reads CASSPGTSGGGQYF. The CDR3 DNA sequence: TGTGCCAGCAGCCCCGGGACTAGCGGGGGGGGGCAGTACTTC.

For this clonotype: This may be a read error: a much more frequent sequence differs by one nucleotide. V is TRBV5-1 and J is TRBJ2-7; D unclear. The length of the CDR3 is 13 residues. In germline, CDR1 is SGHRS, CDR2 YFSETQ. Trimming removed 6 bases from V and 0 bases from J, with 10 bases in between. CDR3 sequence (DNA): TGCGCCAGCAAACCCGGAACCTCCTACGAGCAGTACTTC. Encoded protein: CASKPGTSYEQYF.